This TCR beta chain was profiled in a study of early T cells in non-severe SARS-CoV-2 infection. This clonotype was detected ten times or more. TCRdb reanalysed the 5' RACE reads using MiXCR and keeps one entry per CDR3 protein. The data show just under 65,000 distinct CDR3 sequences, with 11% seen just once and just under 3% held by the top ten. Trimming removed 4 bases at V and 2 bases at J, with 11 bases between. This CDR3 contains 14 residues. Germline CDR1 reads MNHNS; CDR2 reads SASEGT. This TCR was recovered from an adult who was a healthcare worker with PCR-confirmed SARS-CoV-2 infection or an uninfected control (not recorded which). Sequencing used whole blood, obtained at baseline. The chain uses TRBV6-1 and TRBJ1-2; no firm D call. The CDR3 protein is CASSGLVGNYGYTF. In nucleotides, the CDR3 is TGTGCCAGCAGTGGCTTAGTAGGGAACTATGGCTACACCTTC.